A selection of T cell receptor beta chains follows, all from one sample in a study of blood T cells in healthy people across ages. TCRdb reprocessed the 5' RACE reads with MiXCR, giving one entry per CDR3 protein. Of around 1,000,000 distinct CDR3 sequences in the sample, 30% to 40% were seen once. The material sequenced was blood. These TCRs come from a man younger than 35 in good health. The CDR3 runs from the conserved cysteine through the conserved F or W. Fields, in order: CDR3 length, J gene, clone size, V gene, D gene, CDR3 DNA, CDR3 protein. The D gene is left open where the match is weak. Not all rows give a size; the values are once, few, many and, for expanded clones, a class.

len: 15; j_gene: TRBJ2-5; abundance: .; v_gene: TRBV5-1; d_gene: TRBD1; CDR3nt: TGCGCCAGCAGCTTGGAACCGGGACAGCAAGAGACCCAGTACTTC; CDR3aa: CASSLEPGQQETQYF
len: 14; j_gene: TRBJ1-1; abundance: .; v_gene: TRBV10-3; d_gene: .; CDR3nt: TGTGCCATCAGTGAGTCGCGGGCGGGCGGTGAAGCTTTCTTT; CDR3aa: CAISESRAGGEAFF
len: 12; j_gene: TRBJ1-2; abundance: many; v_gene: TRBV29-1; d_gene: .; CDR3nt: TGCAGCGTTGGCCCAAACCCTTCCGGCTACACCTTC; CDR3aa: CSVGPNPSGYTF
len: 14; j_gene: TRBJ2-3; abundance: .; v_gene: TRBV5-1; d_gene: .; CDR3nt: TGCGCCAGCACTGTAAGTTCTAGCACAGATACGCAGTATTTT; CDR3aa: CASTVSSSTDTQYF
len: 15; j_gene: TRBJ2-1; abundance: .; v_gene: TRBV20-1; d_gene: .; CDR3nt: TGCAGTGCTAGAGATCCGGGGTCGTTTTCCTATGAGCAGTTCTTC; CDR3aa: CSARDPGSFSYEQFF
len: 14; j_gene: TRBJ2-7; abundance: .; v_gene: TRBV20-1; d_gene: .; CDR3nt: TGCAGTGCAAGGTGGGACAACACCTACAATGAGCAGTACTTC; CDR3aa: CSARWDNTYNEQYF
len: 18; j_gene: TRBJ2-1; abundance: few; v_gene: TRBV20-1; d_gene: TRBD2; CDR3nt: TGCAGTGCACACCCGGGACTAGCGGGGAGCCTTATAGAAAATGAGCAGTTCTTC; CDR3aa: CSAHPGLAGSLIENEQFF
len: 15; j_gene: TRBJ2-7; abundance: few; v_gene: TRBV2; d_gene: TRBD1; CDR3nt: TGTGCCAGCAGTCTGGACAGGGGGGTCGAAAACGAGCAGTACTTC; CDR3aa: CASSLDRGVENEQYF
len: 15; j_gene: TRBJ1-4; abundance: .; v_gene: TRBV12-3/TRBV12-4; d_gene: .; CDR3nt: TGTGCCAGCACCAGTGGGGGGAGGTTTGATGAAAAACTGTTTTTT; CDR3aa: CASTSGGRFDEKLFF
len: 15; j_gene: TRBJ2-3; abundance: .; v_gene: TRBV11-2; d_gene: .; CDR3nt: TGTGCCAGCAGCCCGAGGGGGAGTCAGACAGATACGCAGTATTTT; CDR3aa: CASSPRGSQTDTQYF
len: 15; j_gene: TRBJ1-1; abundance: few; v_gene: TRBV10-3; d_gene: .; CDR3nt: TGTGCCATCAGTGAGTCTGACCTGCCCAACACTGAAGCTTTCTTT; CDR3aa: CAISESDLPNTEAFF
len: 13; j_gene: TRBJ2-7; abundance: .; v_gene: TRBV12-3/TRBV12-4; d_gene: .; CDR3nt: TGTGCCAGCAGTTTTGGAGGATACAATGAGCAGTACTTC; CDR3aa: CASSFGGYNEQYF
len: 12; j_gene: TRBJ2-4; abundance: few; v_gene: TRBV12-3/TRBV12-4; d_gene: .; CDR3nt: TGTGCCAGCAGTTTGACCCAAAACATTCAGTACTTC; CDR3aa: CASSLTQNIQYF
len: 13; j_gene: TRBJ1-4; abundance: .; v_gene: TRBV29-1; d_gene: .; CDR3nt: TGCAGCGTTGCAGCAGGGAGTCGAGAAAAACTGTTTTTT; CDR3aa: CSVAAGSREKLFF
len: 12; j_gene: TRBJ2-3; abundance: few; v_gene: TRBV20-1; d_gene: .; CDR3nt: TGCAGTGCTGACCCCGGAACAGATACGCAGTATTTT; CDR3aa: CSADPGTDTQYF
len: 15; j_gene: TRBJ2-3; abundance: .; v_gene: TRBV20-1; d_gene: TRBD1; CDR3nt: TGCAGTGCTGTAGGGGACAGGGCTTTATCAGATACGCAGTATTTT; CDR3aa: CSAVGDRALSDTQYF
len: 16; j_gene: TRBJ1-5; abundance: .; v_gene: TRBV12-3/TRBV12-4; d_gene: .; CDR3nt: TGTGCCAGCAGGTTGGGGGAGGGGGACAGCAATCAGCCCCAGCATTTT; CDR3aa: CASRLGEGDSNQPQHF
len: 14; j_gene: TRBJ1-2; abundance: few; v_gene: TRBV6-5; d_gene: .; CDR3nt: TGTGCCAGCAGTCTCCTAGACAGCAACTATGGCTACACCTTC; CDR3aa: CASSLLDSNYGYTF
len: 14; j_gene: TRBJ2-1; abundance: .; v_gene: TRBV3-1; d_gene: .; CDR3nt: TGTGCCAGCAGCCAAGATGCCCGATACAATGAGCAGTTCTTC; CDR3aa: CASSQDARYNEQFF
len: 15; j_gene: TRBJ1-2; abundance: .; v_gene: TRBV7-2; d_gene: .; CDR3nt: TGTGCCAGCAGCTTATACGCCAGGACCTCCTATGGCTACACCTTC; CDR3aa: CASSLYARTSYGYTF
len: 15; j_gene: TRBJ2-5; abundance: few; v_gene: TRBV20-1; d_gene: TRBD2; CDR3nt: TGCAGTGCTAGATCGCGACTAGCGGGGAAAGAGACCCAGTACTTC; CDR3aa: CSARSRLAGKETQYF
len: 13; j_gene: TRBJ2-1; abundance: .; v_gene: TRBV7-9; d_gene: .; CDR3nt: TGTGCCGGCAGCTTAGCGTCGGCAAGGGGCCGGTTCTTC; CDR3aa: CAGSLASARGRFF
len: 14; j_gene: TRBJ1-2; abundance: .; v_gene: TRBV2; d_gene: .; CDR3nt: TGTGCCAGCAGTGAAGAGGGGCGAGGATATGGCTACACCTTC; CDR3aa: CASSEEGRGYGYTF
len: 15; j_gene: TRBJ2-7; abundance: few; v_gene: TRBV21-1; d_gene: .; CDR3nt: TGTGCCAGCAGCAAAGGTGGGGACGGAACCTACGAGCAGTACTTC; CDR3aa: CASSKGGDGTYEQYF
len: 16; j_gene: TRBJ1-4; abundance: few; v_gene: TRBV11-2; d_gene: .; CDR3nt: TGTGCCAGCAGCTTAGGTGAGGGATCCCGCGGTGAAAAACTGTTTTTT; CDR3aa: CASSLGEGSRGEKLFF
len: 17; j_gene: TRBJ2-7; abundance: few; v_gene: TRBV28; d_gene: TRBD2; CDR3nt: TGTGCCACGCGGGGGAGACCGGGACTAGCCGACTCCTACGAGCAGTACTTC; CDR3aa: CATRGRPGLADSYEQYF
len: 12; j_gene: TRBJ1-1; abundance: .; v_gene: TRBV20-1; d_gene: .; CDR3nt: TGCAGTGCTAGAGATCGAGGGGCTGAAGCTTTCTTT; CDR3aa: CSARDRGAEAFF
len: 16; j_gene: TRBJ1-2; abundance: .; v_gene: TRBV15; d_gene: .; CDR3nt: TGTGCCACCAGCAGAGATTCTACGACGGGGAACTATGGCTACACCTTC; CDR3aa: CATSRDSTTGNYGYTF
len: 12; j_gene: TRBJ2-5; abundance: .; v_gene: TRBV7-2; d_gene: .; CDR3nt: TGTGCCAGCAGCTCCACTGGGAAGGAGCAGTACTTC; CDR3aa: CASSSTGKEQYF
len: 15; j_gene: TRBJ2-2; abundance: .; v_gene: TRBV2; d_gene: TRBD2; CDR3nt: TGTGCCAGCAAGTTAGCGGGGGCCTACACCGGGGAGCTGTTTTTT; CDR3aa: CASKLAGAYTGELFF
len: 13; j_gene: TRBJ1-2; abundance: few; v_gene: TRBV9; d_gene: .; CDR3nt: TGTGCCAGCAGCCGGACAGTGGGCTATGGCTACACCTTC; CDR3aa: CASSRTVGYGYTF
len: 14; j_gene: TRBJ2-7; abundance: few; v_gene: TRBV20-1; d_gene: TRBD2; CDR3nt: TGCAGTGCTCTTCTCGGACTAGCGGGCACCGAGCAGTACTTC; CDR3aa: CSALLGLAGTEQYF
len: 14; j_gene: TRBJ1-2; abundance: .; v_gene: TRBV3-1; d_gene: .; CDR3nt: TGTGCCAGCAGCCAAGACGTGGAAAACTATGGCTACACCTTC; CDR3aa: CASSQDVENYGYTF
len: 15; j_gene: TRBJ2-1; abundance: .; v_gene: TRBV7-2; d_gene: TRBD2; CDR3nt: TGTGCCAGCAGACGACTAGCGGGGGTATACAATGAGCAGTTCTTC; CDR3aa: CASRRLAGVYNEQFF
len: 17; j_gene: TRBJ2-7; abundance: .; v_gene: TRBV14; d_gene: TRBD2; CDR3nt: TGTGCCAGCAGCCTGGGACTAGCGGGGGCGAGCTCCTACGAGCAGTACTTC; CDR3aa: CASSLGLAGASSYEQYF
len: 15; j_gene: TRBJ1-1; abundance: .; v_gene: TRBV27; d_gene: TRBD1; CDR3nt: TGTGCCAGCAGTTTAATGGGGACAGAGAACACTGAAGCTTTCTTT; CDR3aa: CASSLMGTENTEAFF
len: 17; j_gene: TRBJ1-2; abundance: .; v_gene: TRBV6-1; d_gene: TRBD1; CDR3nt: TGTGCCAGCAGTGAATTGGGGACAGTTTTGGGAAACTATGGCTACACCTTC; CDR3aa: CASSELGTVLGNYGYTF
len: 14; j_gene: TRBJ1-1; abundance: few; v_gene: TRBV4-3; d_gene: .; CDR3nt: TGCGCCAGCAGCTCAGACTGGGGGGGGACTGAAGCTTTCTTT; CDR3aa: CASSSDWGGTEAFF
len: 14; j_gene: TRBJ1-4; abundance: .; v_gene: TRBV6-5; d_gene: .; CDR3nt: TGTGCCAGCAGTTATAATGACGCTAATGAAAAACTGTTTTTT; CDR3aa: CASSYNDANEKLFF
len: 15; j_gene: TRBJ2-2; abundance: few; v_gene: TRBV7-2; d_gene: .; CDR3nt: TGTGCCAGCAGCTTGTGGACGGCGAACACCGGGGAGCTGTTTTTT; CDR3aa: CASSLWTANTGELFF
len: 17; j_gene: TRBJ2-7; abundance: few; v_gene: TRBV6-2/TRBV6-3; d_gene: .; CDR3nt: TGTGCCAGCAGCCGGGTCTCAAAAGGGAGCCCATCCTACGAGCAGTACTTC; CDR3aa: CASSRVSKGSPSYEQYF
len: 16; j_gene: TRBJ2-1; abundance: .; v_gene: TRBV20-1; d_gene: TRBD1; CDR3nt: TGCAGTGCTAGAGACCTAGGGGACAGGGGTTACAATGAGCAGTTCTTC; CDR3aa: CSARDLGDRGYNEQFF
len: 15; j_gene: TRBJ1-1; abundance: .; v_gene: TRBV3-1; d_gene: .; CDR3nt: TGTGCCAGCAGCCAGCCCTCAACAGGGAACACTGAAGCTTTCTTT; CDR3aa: CASSQPSTGNTEAFF
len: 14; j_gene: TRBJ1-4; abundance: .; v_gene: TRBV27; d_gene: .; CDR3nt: TGTGCCAGCAGTCAACCTAACCAGCGTGAAAAACTGTTTTTT; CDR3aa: CASSQPNQREKLFF
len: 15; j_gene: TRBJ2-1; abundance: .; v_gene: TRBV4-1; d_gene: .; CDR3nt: TGCGCCAGCAGCCAAGTGTTGGTGTCCTACAATGAGCAGTTCTTC; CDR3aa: CASSQVLVSYNEQFF
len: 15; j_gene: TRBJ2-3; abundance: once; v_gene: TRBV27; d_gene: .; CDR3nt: TGTGCCAGCAGTTCGCGGACACACCAGGCAGATAAGCAGTATTTT; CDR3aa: CASSSRTHQADKQYF
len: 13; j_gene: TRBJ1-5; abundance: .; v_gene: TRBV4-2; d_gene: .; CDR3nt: TGTGCCAGCAGCCCGGGGGAGTTCCAGCCCCAGCATTTT; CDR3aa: CASSPGEFQPQHF
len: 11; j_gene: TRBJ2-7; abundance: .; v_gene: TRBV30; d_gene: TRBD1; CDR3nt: TGTGCCGGGACAGATTCCTACGAGCAGTACTTC; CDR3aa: CAGTDSYEQYF
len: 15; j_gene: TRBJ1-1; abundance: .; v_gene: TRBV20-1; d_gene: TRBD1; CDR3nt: TGCAGTGCTAGAGAGTGGCAGGGGGCTCGGACTGAAGCTTTCTTT; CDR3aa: CSAREWQGARTEAFF
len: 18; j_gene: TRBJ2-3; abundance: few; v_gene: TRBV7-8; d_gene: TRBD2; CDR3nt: TGTGCCAGCAGCTTATTTCGCAGGACTAGCGGGGAGGCAGATACGCAGTATTTT; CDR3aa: CASSLFRRTSGEADTQYF
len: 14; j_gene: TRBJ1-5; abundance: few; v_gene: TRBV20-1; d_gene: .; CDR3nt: TGCAGTGCTAGCGGCAGGGCGGGCAATCAGCCCCAGCATTTT; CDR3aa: CSASGRAGNQPQHF
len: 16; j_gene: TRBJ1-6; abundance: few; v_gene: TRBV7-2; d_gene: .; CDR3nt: TGTGCCAGCAGCTTAGTTTTGAACATAGGCAATTCACCCCTCCACTTT; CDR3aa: CASSLVLNIGNSPLHF
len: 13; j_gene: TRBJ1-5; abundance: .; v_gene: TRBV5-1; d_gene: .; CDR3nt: TGCGCCAGCAGCTGGCAGGGAGACCAGCCCCAGCATTTT; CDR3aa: CASSWQGDQPQHF
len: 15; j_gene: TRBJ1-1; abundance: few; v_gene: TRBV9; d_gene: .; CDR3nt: TGTGCCAGCAGCCCGCGAGGGGGGAGGAACACTGAAGCTTTCTTT; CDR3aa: CASSPRGGRNTEAFF
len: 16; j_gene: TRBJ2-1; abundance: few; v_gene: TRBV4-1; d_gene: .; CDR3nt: TGCGCCAGCAGCCAAAGGACGTCTAGCATCAACAATGAGCAGTTCTTC; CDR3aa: CASSQRTSSINNEQFF
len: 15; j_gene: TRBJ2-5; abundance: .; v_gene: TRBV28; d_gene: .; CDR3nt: TGTGCCAGCAGTTTAGAGCTGGGGGCTCGCGGGACCCAGTACTTC; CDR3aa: CASSLELGARGTQYF
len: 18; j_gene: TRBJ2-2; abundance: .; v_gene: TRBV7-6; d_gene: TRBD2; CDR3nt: TGTGCCAGCAGCTTCTCGGCTAGCGGGGGAACTATCACCGGGGAGCTGTTTTTT; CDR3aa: CASSFSASGGTITGELFF
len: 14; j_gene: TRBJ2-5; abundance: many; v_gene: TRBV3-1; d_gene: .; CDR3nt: TGTGCCAGCAGCCAAGCGGGCATGCTCGAGACCCAGTACTTC; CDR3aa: CASSQAGMLETQYF
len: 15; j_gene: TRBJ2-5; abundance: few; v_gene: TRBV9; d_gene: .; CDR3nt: TGTGCCAGCAGCGTACAACCGGACAGATCCGAGACCCAGTACTTC; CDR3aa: CASSVQPDRSETQYF